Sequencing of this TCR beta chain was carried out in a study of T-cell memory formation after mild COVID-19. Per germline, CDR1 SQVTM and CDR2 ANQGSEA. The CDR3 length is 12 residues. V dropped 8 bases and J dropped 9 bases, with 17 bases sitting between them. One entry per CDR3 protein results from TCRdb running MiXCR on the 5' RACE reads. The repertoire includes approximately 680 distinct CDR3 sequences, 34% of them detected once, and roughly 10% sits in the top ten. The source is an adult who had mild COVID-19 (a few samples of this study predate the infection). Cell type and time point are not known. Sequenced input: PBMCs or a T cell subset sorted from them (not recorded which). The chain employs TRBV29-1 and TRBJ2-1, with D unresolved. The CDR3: CSTQTLQGEQFF. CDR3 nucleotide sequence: TGCAGCACTCAGACACTGCAAGGTGAGCAGTTCTTC.